This T cell receptor beta chain originates from a study of radiotherapy plus CTLA-4 blockade in lung cancer. Study background: Overall, 18% of patients showed an objective response, while approximately 30% attained disease control. Study-wide points: Early blood T cell clone dynamics reportedly forecast response best, with interferon-beta.

This CDR3 has 16 amino acids. V shed 5 bases, J shed 6 bases, and the junction held 12 bases outside the gene matches. Per the germline V gene, CDR1 is SGHTA and CDR2 is FQGNSA. As regards this clone: The antigen is undetermined.

TCRdb's copy holds only in-frame clones and misses some; the assay was immunoSEQ multiplex PCR. Of around 80,000 clones in the sample, roughly 70% were seen once. Material: peripheral blood, obtained from a patient treated with radiotherapy plus ipilimumab. This TCR came from a human donor with non-small cell lung cancer whose response to radiotherapy plus ipilimumab could not be evaluated. The chain links TRBV7-2 to TRBJ1-5, with TRBD1 identical over 8 bases. CDR3 in amino acids: CASSLQGAETRQPQHF. The CDR3 coding sequence is TGTGCCAGCAGCCTGCAGGGGGCGGAAACTCGTCAGCCCCAGCATTTT.